A selection of T cell receptor beta chains follows, all from one sample in a study of cytomegalovirus exposure and HLA in healthy donors. Sequenced by immunoSEQ multiplex PCR; TCRdb stores in-frame clones only, minus some. Among roughly 150,000 clones listed, around 82% were seen once. The sequenced sample was PBMCs. These receptors came from a woman aged 40 to 50 in good health and CMV-seropositive. The CDR3 runs from the conserved cysteine through the conserved F or W. Each record gives: clone size, J gene, V gene, D gene, CDR3 length, CDR3 DNA, CDR3 protein. The D gene is left open where the match is weak. Where a row states a size, it is once, few, many or the class of an expanded clone; other rows omit it.

NA,TRBJ2-5,TRBV7-9,TRBD1,19,TGTGCCAGCAGCTCTACCATACACCCCTCGACAGGGGGACAAGAGACCCAGTACTTC,CASSSTIHPSTGGQETQYF
NA,TRBJ2-7,TRBV7-9,NA,11,TGTGCCAGCAGCCTCTACTACGAGCAGTACTTC,CASSLYYEQYF
NA,TRBJ2-5,TRBV7-9,TRBD2,15,TGTGCCAGCAGCATTCGCGGGAGTGACTCGGAGACCCAGTACTTC,CASSIRGSDSETQYF
NA,TRBJ1-5,TRBV11-2,NA,13,TGTGCCAGCAGCCCTACCATGACAGGGCCCCAGCATTTT,CASSPTMTGPQHF
once,TRBJ2-3,TRBV19,NA,14,TGTGCCAGTAGCTATGGGACTTTCACAGATACGCAGTATTTT,CASSYGTFTDTQYF
few,TRBJ2-1,TRBV7-2,NA,13,TGTGCCAGCAGCTTAGTCCCAGGTAACGAGCAGTTCTTC,CASSLVPGNEQFF
NA,TRBJ1-1,TRBV7-9,TRBD1,14,TGTGCCAGCAGCCGGGGACAGATGAACACTGAAGCTTTCTTT,CASSRGQMNTEAFF
NA,TRBJ2-1,TRBV6-6,TRBD2,16,TGTGCCAGCAGTTACGGAGGGAGGGCCTCCTACAATGAGCAGTTCTTC,CASSYGGRASYNEQFF
few,TRBJ2-3,TRBV7-9,NA,13,TGTGCCAGCAGCGACTACAGGGCAGATACGCAGTATTTT,CASSDYRADTQYF
once,TRBJ1-5,TRBV6-6,NA,14,TGTGCCAGCAGTTACTCGGGCAGAGATCAGCCCCAGCATTTT,CASSYSGRDQPQHF
few,TRBJ1-1,TRBV10-3,NA,14,TGTGCCATCAGTGCCAAGCGGGGGGACACTGAAGCTTTCTTT,CAISAKRGDTEAFF
few,TRBJ2-7,TRBV28,TRBD2,19,TGTGCCAGCAGTCTAGGGACTAGCGGGAGGAGGATGGGCACCTACGAGCAGTACTTC,CASSLGTSGRRMGTYEQYF
NA,TRBJ2-1,TRBV30,NA,13,TGTGCCTGGAGCCGACAGACTTTCAATGAGCAGTTCTTC,CAWSRQTFNEQFF
NA,TRBJ2-2,TRBV6-1,NA,15,TGTGCCAGCAGTTCCAACAGGGTTAACACCGGGGAGCTGTTTTTT,CASSSNRVNTGELFF